This TCR beta chain was sequenced during a study of pediatric ulcerative colitis. A few counts support this clone. Germline-derived CDR1 and CDR2 are SGHTA and FQGNSA. The ends were cut back, 0 bases at V and 3 bases at J, with 9 bases in the middle. The CDR3 contains 15 residues. One to two pinch biopsies were taken from the rectum during colonoscopy. This table comes from immunoSEQ multiplex PCR, and its TCRdb copy is limited to in-frame clones, with some not included. The sample has about 34,000 clones, roughly four fifths seen once; the top ten hold around 9.2%. J is TRBJ2-1 and V is TRBV7-2; no clear D. The sequenced sample was gut tissue. The origin of this receptor is a boy aged 10-17 years with severe ulcerative colitis. This CDR3 is CASSLARGVYNEQFF. The CDR3 coding sequence is TGTGCCAGCAGCTTAGCCCGTGGGGTCTACAATGAGCAGTTCTTC.